Listed below are T cell receptor beta chains from one sample, sequenced in a study of shared clonotypes between healthy human individuals. This table comes from immunoSEQ multiplex PCR, and its TCRdb copy is limited to in-frame clones, with some not included. The table shows about 680,000 clones, with less than 80% occurring only once. Sequencing used memory CD4+ T cells sorted from blood. These receptors all come from a young woman in good health. The CDR3 runs from the conserved cysteine through the conserved F or W. The D gene is left open where the match is weak. For some rows the clone size is stated as once, few or many, or as a class when expanded; others skip it.

d_gene	v_gene	abundance	j_gene	CDR3aa	CDR3nt
TRBD1	TRBV5-8	many	TRBJ2-2	CASSPYQGAAGELFF	TGTGCCAGCAGCCCGTACCAGGGGGCGGCAGGGGAGCTGTTTTTT
-	TRBV2	-	TRBJ2-7	CASTQEGVEQYF	TGTGCCAGCACCCAAGAGGGAGTCGAGCAGTACTTC
-	TRBV5-4	-	TRBJ1-4	CASSPGFDEKLFF	TGTGCCAGCAGTCCAGGATTTGACGAAAAACTGTTTTTT
-	TRBV11-2	-	TRBJ1-3	CASSLNPSGNTIYF	TGTGCCAGCAGCTTAAACCCCTCTGGAAACACCATATATTTT
TRBD1	TRBV6-5	-	TRBJ1-1	CASSQGQAYTEAFF	TGTGCCAGCAGTCAGGGACAGGCCTACACTGAAGCTTTCTTT
-	TRBV5-1	-	TRBJ2-2	CASSSKNTGELFF	TGCGCCAGCAGTAGTAAAAACACCGGGGAGCTGTTTTTT
TRBD1	TRBV2	-	TRBJ2-7	CASMPGQGSYEQYF	TGTGCCAGCATGCCGGGACAGGGCTCCTACGAGCAGTACTTC
-	TRBV6-4	few	TRBJ2-2	CASNPTGNTGELFF	TGTGCCAGCAACCCGACAGGGAACACCGGGGAGCTGTTTTTT
-	TRBV11-2	-	TRBJ1-1	CASSLDGRGEAFF	TGTGCCAGCAGCTTAGACGGAAGGGGTGAAGCTTTCTTT
TRBD2	TRBV7-6	once	TRBJ2-3	CASSAWLGAGATDTQYF	TGTGCCAGCAGCGCTTGGCTCGGAGCGGGAGCTACAGATACGCAGTATTTT
-	TRBV4-1	many	TRBJ2-6	CASSQDRGFSGANVLTF	TGCGCCAGCAGCCAGGACAGAGGTTTCTCTGGGGCCAACGTCCTGACTTTC
-	TRBV28	few	TRBJ1-1	CASIENTEAFF	TGTGCCAGCATCGAGAACACTGAAGCTTTCTTT
TRBD1	TRBV5-1	few	TRBJ2-7	CASSLGTGVGEQYF	TGCGCCAGCAGCTTGGGGACAGGGGTTGGGGAGCAGTACTTC
TRBD2	TRBV5-1	once	TRBJ2-1	CASSLNRLAGLNEQFF	TGCGCCAGCAGCTTAAACCGACTAGCGGGGCTCAATGAGCAGTTCTTC
TRBD2	TRBV2	few	TRBJ2-7	CASTPLTSGIYEQYF	TGTGCCAGCACCCCCCTGACTAGCGGGATCTACGAGCAGTACTTC
-	TRBV6-4	few	TRBJ2-7	CASSPGGEYEQYF	TGTGCCAGCAGTCCCGGAGGGGAATACGAGCAGTACTTC
TRBD1	TRBV5-8	-	TRBJ1-3	CASSTGQVRNTIYF	TGTGCCAGCAGCACCGGACAGGTCCGAAACACCATATATTTT
TRBD1	TRBV29-1	-	TRBJ1-5	CSVGMGQGSQPQHF	TGCAGCGTAGGTATGGGACAGGGTTCTCAGCCCCAGCATTTT
TRBD2	TRBV5-4	-	TRBJ2-7	CASSLGSGITYEQYF	TGTGCCAGCAGCTTGGGAAGCGGGATTACCTACGAGCAGTACTTC
-	TRBV7-9	many	TRBJ2-3	CASSPSSGTDTQYF	TGTGCCAGCAGCCCCTCGAGTGGCACAGATACGCAGTATTTT
-	TRBV6-5	-	TRBJ1-5	CASSPARGMDQPQHF	TGTGCCAGCAGCCCGGCCCGGGGAATGGATCAGCCCCAGCATTTT
TRBD2	TRBV5-1	-	TRBJ2-2	CASSLPTSGITGELFF	TGCGCCAGCAGCTTGCCGACTAGCGGGATCACCGGGGAGCTGTTTTTT
-	TRBV6-1	-	TRBJ2-7	CASSERNSYEQYF	TGTGCCAGCAGTGAGAGGAATAGCTACGAGCAGTACTTC
-	TRBV28	few	TRBJ2-7	CASSYTHEQYF	TGTGCCAGCAGTTATACTCACGAGCAGTACTTC
-	TRBV5-1	few	TRBJ2-5	CASSMGGEPETQYF	TGCGCCAGCAGCATGGGGGGAGAACCAGAGACCCAGTACTTC
-	TRBV27	-	TRBJ1-1	CASSLRGTKPEAFF	TGTGCCAGCAGTTTAAGGGGGACGAAGCCTGAAGCTTTCTTT
-	TRBV7-2	-	TRBJ1-3	CASSRTDLGNTIYF	TGTGCCAGCAGCCGAACAGACTTAGGAAACACCATATATTTT
TRBD2	TRBV25-1	many	TRBJ2-3	CASRRSGTITDTQYF	TGTGCCAGCAGGAGGTCAGGGACTATCACAGATACGCAGTATTTT
-	TRBV5-4	-	TRBJ2-1	CASSRQNEQFF	TGTGCCAGCAGTCGACAGAATGAGCAGTTCTTC
-	TRBV6-5	-	TRBJ2-7	CASSIQESYEQYF	TGTGCCAGCAGTATACAGGAGTCCTACGAGCAGTACTTC
-	TRBV7-8	-	TRBJ2-5	CASSYKRRGPQETQYF	TGTGCCAGCAGCTATAAACGGAGGGGGCCACAAGAGACCCAGTACTTC